This T cell receptor beta chain is from a study of T cell responses to AZD1222 COVID-19 vaccine. A note on this clone: This sample also contains other DNA sequences that code for the same CDR3.

Only in-frame clones appear in the TCRdb table, and some are missing; sequencing was by immunoSEQ multiplex PCR. The top ten hold 5.4% of the sample, which has about 120,000 clones, 91% seen once. This receptor was obtained from an adult in good health. The specimen comprised peripheral blood, sampled on day 0 of AZD1222 vaccination.

Written as DNA, the CDR3 is TGCGCCAGCAGCCTGGATGGGGTCACTGAAGCTTTCTTT. This gives the protein CASSLDGVTEAFF. The J gene is TRBJ1-1, the V gene TRBV5-1; no clear D gene. The germline V and J ends were trimmed by 4 bases and 4 bases, with 11 bases remaining between them. This CDR3 is 13 amino acids long. The germline V gene has CDR1 SGHRS and CDR2 YFSETQ.